The 9 T cell receptor beta chains below were found in one sample sequenced in a study of shared clonotypes between healthy human individuals. Profiled with immunoSEQ multiplex PCR; TCRdb holds only in-frame clones, not every one. The sample holds 2,500,000 or so clones, 92% seen once. Source material: naive CD4+ T cells from PBMCs. Regarding subset: CD45RA+ positively selected. Receptor source: a man aged 18 to 30 in good health. Some clones in this sample may be carry-over from other donors' samples.

The J gene is TRBJ2-7, the V gene TRBV28, with D perhaps matching TRBD1 (5 bases). CDR3 length equals 11 residues. Germline CDR1 reads MDHEN; CDR2 reads SYDVKM. V lost 11 bases, J lost 2 bases, and 10 bases lay in between. The CDR3 region has the DNA TGTGCCGTTCAGGGAACCTACGAGCAGTACTTC. As protein: CAVQGTYEQYF.

The V and J genes are TRBV7-6 and TRBJ2-3; 12 nucleotides line up with TRBD2. The CDR3 sequence is 16 residues long. The germline V gene encodes CDR1 SGHVS and CDR2 FNYEAQ. Trimming took 5 bases from V and 5 from J; bases not matched to a gene: 8. The CDR3 sequence is CASSILAGGPGDTQYF. CDR3 nucleotides: TGTGCCAGCAGCATTCTAGCGGGAGGGCCCGGAGATACGCAGTATTTT.

V gene TRBV28 combines with J gene TRBJ1-5, with 7 bases that match TRBD1. The V gene end was trimmed by 4 bases and the J gene end by 1 base; junction bases not matched to a gene: 4. This CDR3 has 15 amino acids. Germline CDR1 is MDHEN and CDR2 is SYDVKM. The CDR3 DNA is TGTGCCAGCAGTTCTGGGACAGCGAGCAATCAGCCCCAGCATTTT. Amino acids: CASSSGTASNQPQHF.

The V call is TRBV13, the J call TRBJ2-5; tentatively, D is TRBD1 (6 bases). CDR3 size: 13 residues. Germline V CDR1 and CDR2: PRHDT, FYEKMQ (reference sequence). V lost 1 base and J lost 7, with 10 bases in between. CDR3 in DNA: TGTGCCAGCAGCTTAGACAGGGCCGGGACCCAGTACTTC. Translated, it gives CASSLDRAGTQYF.

The chain combines TRBV5-1 with TRBJ2-2; D possibly corresponds to TRBD1 (6 bases). CDR1 is SGHRS, CDR2 YFSETQ, per germline. The CDR3 has 16 residues. V was shortened by 4 bases and J by 4 bases, with 17 bases between the two germline ends. In nucleotides, the CDR3 is TGCGCCAGCAGCATTACCACCGGGGACACCACCGGGGAGCTGTTTTTT. Translation gives CASSITTGDTTGELFF. Looking up the rest from reference TRBV5-1 and TRBJ2-2 gives the full variable domain: KAGVTQTPRYLIKTRGQQVTLSCSPISGHRSVSWYQQTPGQGLQFLFEYFSETQRNKGNFPGRFSGRQFSNSRSEMNVSTLELGDSALYLCASSITTGDTTGELFFGEGSRLTVL.

The rearrangement links TRBV5-1 to TRBJ1-2; D gene uncertain. Trimming removed 1 base at V and 3 bases at J, with 7 bases between. Germline V gene data show CDR1 as SGHRS and CDR2 as YFSETQ. This CDR3 contains 13 residues. CDR3 sequence: CASSLNPDYGYTF. The CDR3 DNA reads TGCGCCAGCAGCTTGAATCCAGACTATGGCTACACCTTC. Full variable domain (rest looked up from reference TRBV5-1 and TRBJ1-2): KAGVTQTPRYLIKTRGQQVTLSCSPISGHRSVSWYQQTPGQGLQFLFEYFSETQRNKGNFPGRFSGRQFSNSRSEMNVSTLELGDSALYLCASSLNPDYGYTFGSGTRLTVV.

As DNA, the CDR3 is TGCGCCAGCAGCTTGGGGTCCGCGGGACCTTACTACGAGCAGTACTTC. Translating it yields CASSLGSAGPYYEQYF. The V and J genes are TRBV5-1 and TRBJ2-7, with D maybe TRBD2 (6 bases). Germline lookup yields CDR1 SGHRS and CDR2 YFSETQ. The V and J ends lost 0 bases and 3 bases respectively, with 16 bases between them. CDR3 size: 16 residues.

The chain joins TRBV2 to TRBJ2-7; a weak D match, TRBD1 (5 bases). The CDR3 has 13 amino acids. In germline, CDR1 is SNHLY, CDR2 FYNNEI. Trimming shortened V by 6 bases and J by 3 bases, and 12 bases separated the two germline ends. This CDR3 is CASRERQLYEQYF. CDR3 nucleotide sequence: TGTGCCAGCAGGGAACGACAGCTCTACGAGCAGTACTTC.

This clone was seen more than once but under ten times. This same CDR3 is encoded by further DNA sequences in the sample. This CDR3 reads CASSFPGNTEAFF. The CDR3 DNA is TGTGCCAGCAGTTTCCCCGGGAACACTGAAGCTTTCTTT. The chain has TRBV28 and TRBJ1-1; D unclear. Trimming shortened V by 3 bases and J by 1 base, and 6 bases separated the two germline ends. The CDR3 contains 13 residues. In germline, CDR1 is MDHEN, CDR2 SYDVKM.